This T cell receptor (beta chain) was retrieved from a study of blood T cells in healthy people across ages. Trimming took off 5 bases at V and 4 bases at J, with 12 bases between the two ends. The CDR3 spans 14 residues. Germline CDR1 is SNHLY and CDR2 is FYNNEI. Together with a sample-barcoded 5' primer, a J-beta primer mix was included in a second PCR lasting about 7 to 11 cycles. TCRdb passed the 5' RACE reads through MiXCR, listing each CDR3 protein once. The table lists 800,000 to 1,300,000 distinct CDR3 sequences, about 25% of them singletons. This clonotype was seen a handful of times. The same specimen was also included in a second study, on T cells of mothers and their children.

Material for sequencing was blood. This rearrangement joins TRBV2 to TRBJ1-5; weak D call: TRBD1 (5 bases). This clonotype was sampled from a girl aged 2 to 10 in good health. In DNA, the CDR3 is TGTGCCAGCAGTTTGACAGTTGAAAATCAGCCCCAGCATTTT. The encoded protein is CASSLTVENQPQHF.